This TCR beta chain emerged from a study of molecular identifiers for immune sequencing clone quantification. On the study more broadly: With replicates, the RNA of roughly 20,000 or 100,000 naive CD8 cells was split five ways and four were sequenced.

Sorting was used to obtain naive CD8 T cells (CD8+CD4-CCR7+CD45RA+). This clonotype showed up just a few times. One junction end does not reproduce the germline sequence, and a read error may be involved. The germline CDR1 and CDR2 sequences are SEHNR and FQNEAQ (reference sequence). The length of the CDR3 is 14 residues. Bulk TCR libraries used previously described methods and listed TCR primers. One entry per CDR3 protein results from TCRdb running MiXCR on the PCR reads. There are over 50,000 distinct CDR3 sequences in the sample; approximately 40% occur only once, and 3.5% to 4% lies in the top ten.

The chain couples TRBV7-9 to TRBJ2-7; 8 bases agree with TRBD1. The specimen was naive CD8+ T cells from blood, with Jurkat cell RNA spiked in. Sample subset: FACS-sorted CD8+CD4-CCR7+CD45RA+ naive T cells. The sequence derives from a human donor in good health. Some libraries in this study had Jurkat cell RNA spiked in. CDR3: CAGSLDRGTYEQYF. CDR3 coding DNA: TGTGCCGGCAGCTTAGACAGGGGAACCTACGAGCAGTACTTC. Supplemented by reference TRBV7-9 and TRBJ2-7, the full variable domain reads DTGVSQNPRHKITKRGQNVTFRCDPISEHNRLYWYRQTLGQGPEFLTYFQNEAQLEKSRLLSDRFSAERPKGSFSTLEIQRTEQGDSAMYLCAGSLDRGTYEQYFGPGTRLTVT.